This T cell receptor (beta chain) was captured by sequencing in a study of Ad26.COV2.S vaccination and SARS-CoV-2 variants. On the study more broadly: Intramuscular Ad26.COV2.S doses were given once or twice, 56 days apart.

Concerning this clone: What it binds is unknown.

Study outcomes and limitations: Reportedly, spike-specific CD8+ and CD4+ T cell responses achieved substantial breadth once vaccination had taken place.

Treatment here: roughly 18 received Ad26.COV2.S at low or high dose, single or two shots; 5 received placebo; per-sample allocation not given. On day 63 after the first injection, vaccine and placebo recipients gave samples. The assay was immunoSEQ multiplex PCR, and TCRdb's table has in-frame clones only and misses some. Among over 400,000 clones listed, about 90% were seen once. This TCR derives from a person aged 18-65 years who received the Ad26.COV2.S COVID-19 vaccine or a placebo. The sequencing here drew on peripheral blood, taken in a trial of Ad26.COV2.S vaccine versus placebo.

Written as DNA, the CDR3 is TGCGCCAGCAGCTTGGGACTAGCGGGAGGCTCCTACAATGAGCAGTTCTTC. Protein sequence: CASSLGLAGGSYNEQFF. The rearrangement uses TRBV5-1 and TRBJ2-1; TRBD2 agrees at 13 bases. Losses at the gene ends were 0 bases for V and 0 bases for J; bases not matched to a gene: 0. The CDR3 totals 17 residues. Germline V gene sequence: CDR1 SGHRS, CDR2 YFSETQ.